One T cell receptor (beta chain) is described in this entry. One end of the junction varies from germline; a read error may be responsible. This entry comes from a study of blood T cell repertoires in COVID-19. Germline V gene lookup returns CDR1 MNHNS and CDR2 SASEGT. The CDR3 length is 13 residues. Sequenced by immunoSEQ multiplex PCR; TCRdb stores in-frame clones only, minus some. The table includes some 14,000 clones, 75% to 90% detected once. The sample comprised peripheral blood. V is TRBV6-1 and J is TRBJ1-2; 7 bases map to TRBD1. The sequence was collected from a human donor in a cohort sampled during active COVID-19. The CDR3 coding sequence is TGTGCCAGCAGCGAAGAGGGGGCTCGGGGCTACACCTTC. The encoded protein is CASSEEGARGYTF.